Described below is a single T cell receptor (beta chain) sequence and its context. What it recognizes is unknown. These data are taken from a study of cytomegalovirus exposure and HLA in healthy donors. General observations from the study: In a later analysis, V- and J-gene trimming of beta chains associated with a DCLRE1C missense variant, replicated independently.

PCR involved 60 Vbeta and 13 Jbeta primers. Clones were sequenced by immunoSEQ multiplex PCR, and TCRdb holds only the in-frame ones, with some missing. The table records some 140,000 clones, about 78% of them present only once. This CDR3 region has 15 residues. Trimming took 6 bases from V and 6 from J; bases not matched to a gene: 8. The chain is built from TRBV5-3 and TRBJ2-6; TRBD2 matches at 8 bases. TRBV5-3 is an ORF, and what it does is uncertain. What was sequenced was PBMCs. The receptor was derived from a man over 45 in good health and CMV-seropositive. DNA of the CDR3: TGTGCCAGAACCCTCCGGGGGGGCATGGCCAACGTCCTGACTTTC. It is translated as CARTLRGGMANVLTF.